This T cell receptor (beta chain) was observed in a study of cytomegalovirus exposure and HLA in healthy donors. Study summary: The early release's HLA-typed donors yielded 65 million to 85 million unique TCRs.

Study-wide points: HLA restriction was apparent for most CMV-associated TCR beta chains in a later analysis.

Use of 60 Vbeta and 13 Jbeta primers characterized the PCR. Clones were sequenced by immunoSEQ multiplex PCR, and TCRdb holds only the in-frame ones, with some missing. The repertoire holds about 140,000 clones, over 75% seen once, with approximately 4.8% in the top ten. Of note for this clone: Its antigen remains unidentified.

The CDR3 length is 13 residues. The germline V gene has CDR1 SGHDT and CDR2 YYEEEE. The germline V and J ends were trimmed by 2 bases and 2 bases, with 7 bases remaining between them. Specimen: PBMCs. The chain employs TRBV5-6 and TRBJ1-1; D is uncertain. The receptor was derived from a man between 25 and 39 years old in good health. As DNA, the CDR3 is TGTGCCAGCAGCTTACCAGGAAACACTGAAGCTTTCTTT. This encodes CASSLPGNTEAFF.